These T cell receptor beta chains were read from a single sample in a study of T cells in Graves' hyperthyroidism and ophthalmopathy. From the multiplex PCR reads, TCRdb called clonotypes with MiXCR, one entry per CDR3 protein. This table holds around 280,000 distinct CDR3 sequences, roughly an eighth found once. Sample: blood. The receptors stem from a woman in her 40s with Graves' hyperthyroidism. Both conserved end residues are part of each CDR3. The D gene is left open where the match is weak. Part of the rows lack a size; the others show once, few, many or a class for expanded clones.

d_gene: -
j_gene: TRBJ2-7
abundance: -
v_gene: TRBV18
CDR3nt: TGTGCCAGCTCATTAACCGGGCCCACACTCTACGAGCAGTACTTC
CDR3aa: CASSLTGPTLYEQYF

d_gene: -
j_gene: TRBJ1-2
abundance: many
v_gene: TRBV12-3/TRBV12-4
CDR3nt: TGTGCCAGCAGTTTAAGTCCCGATGGCTACACCTTC
CDR3aa: CASSLSPDGYTF

d_gene: TRBD2
j_gene: TRBJ2-7
abundance: -
v_gene: TRBV7-9
CDR3nt: TGTGCCAGCAAGCCTAGCGGGAGATTGGTAGACGAGCAGTACTTC
CDR3aa: CASKPSGRLVDEQYF

d_gene: -
j_gene: TRBJ1-2
abundance: many
v_gene: TRBV7-2
CDR3nt: TGTGCCAGCAGCTTAGCGTATGGGGGGCGTAATGGCTACACCTTC
CDR3aa: CASSLAYGGRNGYTF

d_gene: -
j_gene: TRBJ2-7
abundance: few
v_gene: TRBV20-1
CDR3nt: TGCAGTGCTAGGGGCGGGGTTTGGGACGAGCAGTACTTC
CDR3aa: CSARGGVWDEQYF

d_gene: -
j_gene: TRBJ1-1
abundance: few
v_gene: TRBV3-1
CDR3nt: TGTGCCAGCAGCCAAGCCCCTTCAGAGGACACTGAAGCTTTCTTT
CDR3aa: CASSQAPSEDTEAFF

d_gene: -
j_gene: TRBJ1-1
abundance: many
v_gene: TRBV12-3/TRBV12-4
CDR3nt: TGTGCCAGCAGGCAGGCTGGACAGAACACTGAAGCTTTCTTT
CDR3aa: CASRQAGQNTEAFF

d_gene: -
j_gene: TRBJ1-2
abundance: many
v_gene: TRBV12-3/TRBV12-4
CDR3nt: TGTGCCAGCAGTTTGGCTAACTATGGCTACACCTTC
CDR3aa: CASSLANYGYTF

d_gene: -
j_gene: TRBJ1-2
abundance: many
v_gene: TRBV7-9
CDR3nt: TGTGCCAGCAGCTCCGGGGGAATCTATGGCTACACCTTC
CDR3aa: CASSSGGIYGYTF

d_gene: -
j_gene: TRBJ2-2
abundance: -
v_gene: TRBV20-1
CDR3nt: TGCAGTGCTAGAAAGGAGGTCCCCGGGGAGCTGTTTTTT
CDR3aa: CSARKEVPGELFF

d_gene: -
j_gene: TRBJ2-1
abundance: many
v_gene: TRBV2
CDR3nt: TGTGCCAGCAGTGAGGCTAAGACCTACAATGAGCAGTTCTTC
CDR3aa: CASSEAKTYNEQFF

d_gene: TRBD2
j_gene: TRBJ2-2
abundance: -
v_gene: TRBV19
CDR3nt: TGTGCCAGTAGTATCGAGACTAGCGCATTGAACACCGGGGAGCTGTTTTTT
CDR3aa: CASSIETSALNTGELFF

d_gene: TRBD2
j_gene: TRBJ2-1
abundance: many
v_gene: TRBV20-1
CDR3nt: TGCAGTGCTAGAGATCAGGGACTAGCGGGAAAAAGCTCCTACAATGAGCAGTTCTTC
CDR3aa: CSARDQGLAGKSSYNEQFF

d_gene: TRBD2
j_gene: TRBJ2-7
abundance: many
v_gene: TRBV3-1
CDR3nt: TGTGCCAGCAGGGGAGGGGCGGTCTACGAGCAGTACTTC
CDR3aa: CASRGGAVYEQYF

d_gene: -
j_gene: TRBJ2-5
abundance: many
v_gene: TRBV27
CDR3nt: TGTGCCAGCAGTAATTCACGGGGTCGGTTGGAGACCCAGTACTTC
CDR3aa: CASSNSRGRLETQYF

d_gene: -
j_gene: TRBJ1-2
abundance: few
v_gene: TRBV5-5
CDR3nt: TGTGCCAGCAGCTTCGGGACCGAAAAGAATGGCTACACCTTC
CDR3aa: CASSFGTEKNGYTF

d_gene: TRBD2
j_gene: TRBJ2-3
abundance: few
v_gene: TRBV7-3
CDR3nt: TGTGCCAGCAGCCAGGGACTAGCGGGAGGAACGCAGTATTTT
CDR3aa: CASSQGLAGGTQYF

d_gene: -
j_gene: TRBJ2-5
abundance: many
v_gene: TRBV7-3
CDR3nt: TGTGCCAGCAGCTCGTCCGGTGAAGAGACCCAGTACTTC
CDR3aa: CASSSSGEETQYF

d_gene: -
j_gene: TRBJ1-3
abundance: few
v_gene: TRBV2
CDR3nt: TGTGCCGGGGGTCAGGGGGGAAACACCATATATTTT
CDR3aa: CAGGQGGNTIYF

d_gene: -
j_gene: TRBJ2-7
abundance: many
v_gene: TRBV6-1
CDR3nt: TGTGCCAGCAGTGAAGCGGCCGAAGCCTACGAGCAGTACTTC
CDR3aa: CASSEAAEAYEQYF

d_gene: -
j_gene: TRBJ1-1
abundance: many
v_gene: TRBV30
CDR3nt: TGTGCCTGGATTGCACCGGGGGGCACTGAAGCTTTCTTT
CDR3aa: CAWIAPGGTEAFF

d_gene: -
j_gene: TRBJ2-1
abundance: -
v_gene: TRBV4-2
CDR3nt: TGTGCCAGCAGCCAAGATGTGATACTGAGAAGTTACAATGAGCAGTTCTTC
CDR3aa: CASSQDVILRSYNEQFF

d_gene: TRBD2
j_gene: TRBJ2-1
abundance: -
v_gene: TRBV20-1
CDR3nt: TGCAGTGCCCTCGGACTAGCGAGCTCCTACAATGAGCAGTTCTTC
CDR3aa: CSALGLASSYNEQFF

d_gene: -
j_gene: TRBJ1-1
abundance: many
v_gene: TRBV20-1
CDR3nt: TGCAGTGGCCTACAGGGAGGGAACACTGAAGCTTTCTTT
CDR3aa: CSGLQGGNTEAFF

d_gene: -
j_gene: TRBJ2-1
abundance: few
v_gene: TRBV11-3
CDR3nt: TGTGCCAGCAGCTTAGGGGGACGGCGCTCCTACAATGAGCAGTTCTTC
CDR3aa: CASSLGGRRSYNEQFF

d_gene: -
j_gene: TRBJ1-2
abundance: -
v_gene: TRBV7-9
CDR3nt: TGTGCCAGCAGCCGGGAGGGAGGCTACACCTTC
CDR3aa: CASSREGGYTF

d_gene: TRBD2
j_gene: TRBJ2-3
abundance: many
v_gene: TRBV20-1
CDR3nt: TGCAGTGCTAGAGATACCGGACTAGCGGACAGGTGGGATACGCAGTATTTT
CDR3aa: CSARDTGLADRWDTQYF

d_gene: -
j_gene: TRBJ1-5
abundance: -
v_gene: TRBV28
CDR3nt: TGTGCCAGCAGTTTGCCCGGGGGAAATCAGCCCCAGCATTTT
CDR3aa: CASSLPGGNQPQHF

d_gene: TRBD2
j_gene: TRBJ2-7
abundance: many
v_gene: TRBV20-1
CDR3nt: TGCAGTGCTTCGGGACTAGCGGGGATAAGGAGCTCCTACGAGCAGTACTTC
CDR3aa: CSASGLAGIRSSYEQYF